A selection of T cell receptor beta chains follows, all from one sample in a study of post-analysis software for immune sequencing data. MiXCR, applied by TCRdb to the PCR reads, yields one record per CDR3 protein. In the table there are some 890,000 distinct CDR3 sequences, under 70% of which are singletons. Sample: blood. These receptors all stem from a girl under 18 with multiple sclerosis. The CDR3 runs from the conserved cysteine through the conserved F or W. Fields, in order: J gene, clone size, D gene, V gene, CDR3 protein, CDR3 DNA. The D gene is left open where the match is weak. Size is omitted from some rows. Given values are once, few, many or a class for expanded clones.

TRBJ2-1,NA,NA,TRBV5-1,CASSLGLGVGYNEQFF,TGCGCCAGCAGCTTGGGGCTAGGGGTGGGATACAATGAGCAGTTCTTC
TRBJ2-5,few,NA,TRBV3-1,CASSQDAGHQETQYF,TGTGCCAGCAGCCAAGATGCAGGGCACCAAGAGACCCAGTACTTC
TRBJ2-7,NA,NA,TRBV12-3/TRBV12-4,CASSRGSPWEQYF,TGTGCCAGCAGTCGCGGGTCTCCATGGGAGCAGTACTTC
TRBJ1-2,NA,NA,TRBV12-3/TRBV12-4,CASRLTGCGYTF,TGTGCCAGCAGGCTGACAGGTTGTGGCTACACCTTC
TRBJ2-1,NA,TRBD2,TRBV6-1,CASSELAGGSSYNEQFF,TGTGCCAGCAGTGAACTAGCGGGAGGATCGTCCTACAATGAGCAGTTCTTC
TRBJ2-5,NA,NA,TRBV5-1,CASSLVGREETQYF,TGCGCCAGCAGCTTGGTCGGGCGGGAAGAGACCCAGTACTTC
TRBJ2-1,NA,TRBD2,TRBV29-1,CSVEWREGYLGNEQFF,TGCAGCGTTGAATGGCGGGAGGGATATTTGGGAAATGAGCAGTTCTTC
TRBJ2-5,NA,TRBD2,TRBV20-1,CSATGTSETRGTQYF,TGCAGTGCTACCGGGACTAGCGAAACTCGGGGGACCCAGTACTTC
TRBJ1-1,NA,NA,TRBV20-1,CSVRGTEAFF,TGCAGTGTGAGGGGGACTGAAGCTTTCTTT
TRBJ2-5,NA,TRBD2,TRBV29-1,CSGGLGGMETQYF,TGCAGCGGGGGACTAGGTGGGATGGAGACCCAGTACTTC
TRBJ2-7,few,NA,TRBV7-9,CASSPRGFAYEQYF,TGTGCCAGCAGCCCCCGGGGGTTTGCCTACGAGCAGTACTTC
TRBJ2-1,NA,TRBD2,TRBV25-1,CASSSGTSGRALANEQFF,TGTGCCAGCAGTTCAGGGACTAGCGGGAGGGCCTTAGCCAATGAGCAGTTCTTC
TRBJ2-7,few,NA,TRBV12-3/TRBV12-4,CASSPEGLLYEQYF,TGTGCCAGCAGTCCCGAAGGCCTGCTCTACGAGCAGTACTTC
TRBJ2-3,NA,TRBD1,TRBV5-6,CASSRGTGTDTQYF,TGTGCCAGCAGCCGAGGGACAGGCACAGATACGCAGTATTTT
TRBJ1-1,few,NA,TRBV12-3/TRBV12-4,CASSYREGTEAFF,TGTGCCAGCAGTTACAGGGAAGGCACTGAAGCTTTCTTT